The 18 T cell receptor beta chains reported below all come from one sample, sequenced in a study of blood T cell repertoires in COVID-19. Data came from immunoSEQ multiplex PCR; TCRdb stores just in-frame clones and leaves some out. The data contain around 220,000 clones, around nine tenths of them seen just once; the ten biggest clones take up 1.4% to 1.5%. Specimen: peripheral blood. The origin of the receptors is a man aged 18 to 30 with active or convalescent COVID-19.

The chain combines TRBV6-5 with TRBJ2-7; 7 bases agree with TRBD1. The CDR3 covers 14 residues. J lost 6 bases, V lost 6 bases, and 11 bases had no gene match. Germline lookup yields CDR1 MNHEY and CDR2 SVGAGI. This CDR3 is CASSENRGTREQYF. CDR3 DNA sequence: TGTGCCAGCAGCGAGAACAGGGGAACACGCGAGCAGTACTTC.

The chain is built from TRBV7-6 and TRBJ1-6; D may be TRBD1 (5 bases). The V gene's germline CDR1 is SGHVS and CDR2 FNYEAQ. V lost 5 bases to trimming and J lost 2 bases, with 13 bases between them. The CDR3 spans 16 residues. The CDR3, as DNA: TGTGCCAGCAGCCTGACAGAGGAAGCCTATAATTCACCCCTCCACTTT. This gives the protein CASSLTEEAYNSPLHF.

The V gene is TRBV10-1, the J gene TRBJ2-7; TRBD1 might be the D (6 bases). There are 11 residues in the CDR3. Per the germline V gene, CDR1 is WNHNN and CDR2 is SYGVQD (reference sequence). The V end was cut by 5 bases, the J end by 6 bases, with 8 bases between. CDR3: CASSTGLEQYF. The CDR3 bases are TGCGCCAGCAGTACAGGGCTCGAGCAGTACTTC.

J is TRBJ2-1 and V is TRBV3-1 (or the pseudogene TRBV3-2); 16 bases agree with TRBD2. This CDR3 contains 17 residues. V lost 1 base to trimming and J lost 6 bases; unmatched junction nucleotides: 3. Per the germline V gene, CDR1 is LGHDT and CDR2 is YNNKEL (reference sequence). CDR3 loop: CASSQAGLAGGGNEQFF. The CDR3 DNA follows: TGTGCCAGCAGCCAAGCGGGACTAGCGGGAGGGGGCAATGAGCAGTTCTTC.

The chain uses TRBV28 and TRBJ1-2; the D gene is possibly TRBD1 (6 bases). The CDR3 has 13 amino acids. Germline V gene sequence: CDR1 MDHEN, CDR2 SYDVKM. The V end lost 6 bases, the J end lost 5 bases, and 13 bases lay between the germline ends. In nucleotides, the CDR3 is TGTGCCAGCAGGGGGGCACAGCCTTATGGCTACACCTTC. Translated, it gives CASRGAQPYGYTF.

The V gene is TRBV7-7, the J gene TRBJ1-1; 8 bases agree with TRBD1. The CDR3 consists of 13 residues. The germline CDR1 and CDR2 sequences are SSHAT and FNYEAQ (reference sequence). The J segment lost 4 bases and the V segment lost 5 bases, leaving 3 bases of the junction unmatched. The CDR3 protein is CASSGQGPTEAFF. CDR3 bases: TGTGCCAGCAGCGGACAGGGCCCCACTGAAGCTTTCTTT.

Here the CDR3 reads CATSDYGQGGPDTQYF. The DNA of the CDR3 is TGTGCCACCAGTGATTACGGACAGGGAGGCCCAGATACGCAGTATTTT. V usage is TRBV24-1 and J usage is TRBJ2-3, with 8 bases aligning to TRBD1. Per germline, CDR1 KGHDR and CDR2 SFDVKD. The CDR3 consists of 16 residues. V shed 2 bases and J 4 bases; nucleotides not matched to a gene: 7.

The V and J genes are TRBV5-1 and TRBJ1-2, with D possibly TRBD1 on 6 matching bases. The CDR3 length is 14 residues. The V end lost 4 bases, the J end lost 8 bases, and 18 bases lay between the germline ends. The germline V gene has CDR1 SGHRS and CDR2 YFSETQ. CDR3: CASSIDKGDRGYTF. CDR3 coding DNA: TGCGCCAGCAGCATCGACAAGGGGGATAGGGGCTACACCTTC.

CDR3 region: CATSRDRARQHF. CDR3 DNA: TGTGCCACCAGCAGAGATCGTGCGAGGCAGCATTTT. This chain links TRBV15 with TRBJ1-5, with D hard to call. The V gene lost 0 bases and the J gene lost 13 bases, with 10 bases spanning the gap. This CDR3 has 12 amino acids. Germline V CDR1 and CDR2: LNHNV, YYDKDF (reference sequence).

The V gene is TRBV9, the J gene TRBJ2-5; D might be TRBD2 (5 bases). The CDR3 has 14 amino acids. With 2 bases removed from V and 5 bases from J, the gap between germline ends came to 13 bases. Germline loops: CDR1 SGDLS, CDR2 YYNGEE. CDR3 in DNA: TGTGCCAGCAGCGTGGATACCAGAGGGGAGACCCAGTACTTC. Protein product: CASSVDTRGETQYF.

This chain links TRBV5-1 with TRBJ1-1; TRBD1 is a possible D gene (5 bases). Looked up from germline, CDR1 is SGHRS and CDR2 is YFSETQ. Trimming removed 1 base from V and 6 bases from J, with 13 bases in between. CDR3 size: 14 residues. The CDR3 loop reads CASSLTGPYAEAFF. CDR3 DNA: TGCGCCAGCAGCTTGACAGGCCCCTACGCTGAAGCTTTCTTT.

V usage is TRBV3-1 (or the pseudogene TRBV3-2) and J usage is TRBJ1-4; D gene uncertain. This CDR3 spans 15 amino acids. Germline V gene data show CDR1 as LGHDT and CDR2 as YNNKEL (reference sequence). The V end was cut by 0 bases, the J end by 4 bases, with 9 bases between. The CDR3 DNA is TGTGCCAGCAGCCAAGAGGGCGATTATAATGAAAAACTGTTTTTT. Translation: CASSQEGDYNEKLFF.

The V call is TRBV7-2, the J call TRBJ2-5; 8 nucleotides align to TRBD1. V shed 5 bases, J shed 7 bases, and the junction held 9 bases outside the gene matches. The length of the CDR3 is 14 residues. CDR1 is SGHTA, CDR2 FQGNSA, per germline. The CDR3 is CASSGGQGPATQYF. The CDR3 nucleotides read TGTGCCAGCAGCGGAGGACAGGGCCCCGCGACCCAGTACTTC.

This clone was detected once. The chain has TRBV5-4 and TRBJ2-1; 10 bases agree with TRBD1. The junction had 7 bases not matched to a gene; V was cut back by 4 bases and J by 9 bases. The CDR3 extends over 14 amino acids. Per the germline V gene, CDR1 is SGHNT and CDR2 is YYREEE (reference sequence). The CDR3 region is CASSPGQGGREQFF. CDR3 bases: TGTGCCAGCAGCCCCGGACAGGGGGGGCGTGAGCAGTTCTTC.

The CDR3 loop reads CASSTTGQGHEQYF. The CDR3 DNA follows: TGTGCCAGTAGTACAACTGGACAGGGCCACGAGCAGTACTTC. The gene calls are TRBV19 and TRBJ2-7, with 8 nucleotides matching TRBD1. This CDR3 spans 14 amino acids. Germline CDR1 is LNHDA and CDR2 is SQIVND (reference sequence). Trimming at V came to 4 bases and at J to 5 bases, leaving 7 bases not matched to a gene.

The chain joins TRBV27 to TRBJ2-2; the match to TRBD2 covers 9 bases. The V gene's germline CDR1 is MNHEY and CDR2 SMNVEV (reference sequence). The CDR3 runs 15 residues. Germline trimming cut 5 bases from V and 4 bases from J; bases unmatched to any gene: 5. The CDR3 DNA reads TGTGCCAGCAGTAATAGCGGGGGATTCACCGGGGAGCTGTTTTTT. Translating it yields CASSNSGGFTGELFF.

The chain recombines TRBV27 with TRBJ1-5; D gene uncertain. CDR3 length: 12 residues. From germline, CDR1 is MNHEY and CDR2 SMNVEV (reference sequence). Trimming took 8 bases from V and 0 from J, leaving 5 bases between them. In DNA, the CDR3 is TGTGCCAGCTCTTATAGCAATCAGCCCCAGCATTTT. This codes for CASSYSNQPQHF.

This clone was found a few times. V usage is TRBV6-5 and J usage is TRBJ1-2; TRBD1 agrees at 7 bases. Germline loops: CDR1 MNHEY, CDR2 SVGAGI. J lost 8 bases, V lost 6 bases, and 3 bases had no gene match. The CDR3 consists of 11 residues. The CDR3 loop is CASSGTAGYTF. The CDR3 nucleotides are TGTGCCAGCAGCGGGACAGCGGGCTACACCTTC.